Shown below are 9 T cell receptor beta chains from a single sample sequenced in a study of blood T cell repertoires in COVID-19. Sequencing was performed with immunoSEQ multiplex PCR; in TCRdb, only in-frame clones are kept and a portion is missing. The repertoire consists of approximately 150,000 clones, with approximately 84% occurring once and the leading ten covering roughly 4.3%. The sample comprised PBMCs or T cells enriched from blood (not recorded which). These receptors originate from a man between 45 and 60 years old in a cohort exposed to, infected with or recovered from COVID-19 (not recorded which).

The gene calls are TRBV9 and TRBJ2-3, with a tentative D call TRBD2 (7 bases). V was pared by 0 bases and J by 6 bases, with 17 bases between. The CDR3 spans 16 residues. CDR1 is SGDLS, CDR2 YYNGEE, per germline. The CDR3 nucleotides are TGTGCCAGCAGCGTAGTAGGCGGGAGAGGGGGGGATACGCAGTATTTT. Amino acid sequence: CASSVVGGRGGDTQYF.

The V gene is TRBV13, the J gene TRBJ1-2; 8 nucleotides line up with TRBD1. V shed 5 bases and J 3 bases; nucleotides not matched to a gene: 5. The CDR3 is 14 residues long. Per the germline V gene, CDR1 is PRHDT and CDR2 is FYEKMQ (reference sequence). This CDR3 reads CASSPGGLYYGYTF. The CDR3 DNA reads TGTGCCAGCAGCCCAGGGGGCTTGTACTATGGCTACACCTTC.

V gene TRBV19 combines with J gene TRBJ1-2, with 9 bases that match TRBD1. CDR3 length equals 15 residues. V trimming: 5 bases; J trimming: 4 bases; junction bases outside the gene matches: 8. The V gene's germline CDR1 is LNHDA and CDR2 SQIVND (reference sequence). In DNA form, the CDR3 reads TGTGCCAGTAGTGCCGGACAGGGGATCGGCTATGGCTACACCTTC. Translated: CASSAGQGIGYGYTF. The variable domain in full, completed from reference TRBV19 and TRBJ1-2, reads DGGITQSPKYLFRKEGQNVTLSCEQNLNHDAMYWYRQDPGQGLRLIYYSQIVNDFQKGDIAEGYSVSREKKESFPLTVTSAQKNPTAFYLCASSAGQGIGYGYTFGSGTRLTVV.

The chain links TRBV5-6 to TRBJ2-1; D gene uncertain. CDR3 length: 15 residues. Germline-derived CDR1 and CDR2 are SGHDT and YYEEEE. V lost 1 base, J lost 3 bases, and 11 bases lay in between. As DNA, the CDR3 is TGTGCCAGCAGCTTGTTGGTAGGAGACTACAATGAGCAGTTCTTC. It translates to CASSLLVGDYNEQFF.

This clone was recorded a few times. The V call is TRBV28, the J call TRBJ2-7, with 10 bases aligning to TRBD2. V lost 5 bases to trimming and J lost 1 base; unmatched junction nucleotides: 8. The germline CDR1 and CDR2 sequences are MDHEN and SYDVKM. This CDR3 contains 16 residues. The CDR3: CASSPTGTSVSYEQYF. The CDR3 DNA reads TGTGCCAGCAGTCCAACCGGGACTAGCGTTTCCTACGAGCAGTACTTC. Full variable domain (outside the CDR3, taken from reference TRBV28 and TRBJ2-7): DVKVTQSSRYLVKRTGEKVFLECVQDMDHENMFWYRQDPGLGLRLIYFSYDVKMKEKGDIPEGYSVSREKKERFSLILESASTNQTSMYLCASSPTGTSVSYEQYFGPGTRLTVT.

The V call is TRBV7-2, the J call TRBJ2-2; TRBD2 aligns across 8 bases. The V gene's germline CDR1 is SGHTA and CDR2 FQGNSA. Trimming took 1 base from V and 0 from J; bases not matched to a gene: 4. The CDR3 runs 17 residues. The CDR3 bases are TGTGCCAGCAGCTTAGTGGGTAGCGGGGCGAACACCGGGGAGCTGTTTTTT. This sequence encodes CASSLVGSGANTGELFF. The full variable domain, its missing parts supplied by reference TRBV7-2 and TRBJ2-2, is GAGVSQSPSNKVTEKGKDVELRCDPISGHTALYWYRQSLGQGLEFLIYFQGNSAPDKSGLPSDRFSAERTGGSVSTLTIQRTQQEDSAVYLCASSLVGSGANTGELFFGEGSRLTVL.

This chain connects TRBV9 to TRBJ1-2; unclear D gene. V lost 3 bases to trimming and J lost 7 bases, with 16 bases between them. Germline lookup yields CDR1 SGDLS and CDR2 YYNGEE. The CDR3 extends over 14 amino acids. The CDR3 region has the DNA TGTGCCAGCAGCGATAGGACGGACTTCGGTGGCTACACCTTC. Translation gives CASSDRTDFGGYTF.

The rearrangement links TRBV2 to TRBJ2-2; 8 bases fit TRBD1. V lost 10 bases, J lost 1 base, and 2 bases stayed unmatched. The germline CDR1 and CDR2 sequences are SNHLY and FYNNEI. The CDR3 loop spans 13 amino acids. The CDR3 DNA sequence: TGTGCCACCGGACAGGGGAACACCGGGGAGCTGTTTTTT. Encoded protein: CATGQGNTGELFF.

This chain joins TRBV7-9 and TRBJ1-1; no clear D. The CDR3 runs 12 residues. Trimming cost V 5 bases and J 4 bases, with 8 bases left between them. Germline V gives CDR1 SEHNR, CDR2 FQNEAQ (reference sequence). The DNA of the CDR3 is TGTGCCAGCAGCCGGGAGGGCACTGAAGCTTTCTTT. Its protein product is CASSREGTEAFF.